A selection of T cell receptor beta chains follows, all from one sample in a study of cytomegalovirus exposure and HLA in healthy donors. Here immunoSEQ multiplex PCR was the method, and the copy in TCRdb shows in-frame clones only, minus some. The sample holds 150,000 to 200,000 clones; about four fifths are singletons and the top ten take approximately 1.8%. The sequencing sample was made of PBMCs. The source of these receptors is a man younger than 30 in good health and CMV-seronegative. CDR3s leave out the opening cysteine and the closing phenylalanine or tryptophan.

V gene	J gene	CDR3 protein
TRBV6-6	TRBJ2-7	ASSYSWHRVMGEQY
TRBV6-5	TRBJ2-7	ASRAGLAVTYEQY
TRBV7-2	TRBJ2-5	ASSLVGGKEETQY
TRBV7-7	TRBJ2-1	ASSGGTATYNEQF
TRBV11-2	TRBJ1-2	ASSLDLGQAYGYT
TRBV4-3	TRBJ2-1	ASSQGPAGDKQF
TRBV6-1	TRBJ1-2	ASSPAINYGYT
TRBV4-1	TRBJ1-1	ASRYPGTGGEAF
TRBV5-6	TRBJ1-6	ASSLNRGAPSSALH
TRBV6-5	TRBJ2-7	ASRISQGGEQY
TRBV27	TRBJ2-7	ASSFGQGAWEQY
TRBV10-3	TRBJ2-5	AISVRTAQETQY
TRBV7-2	TRBJ2-7	ASSLGRGTSYEQY
TRBV6-6	TRBJ2-5	ASSRQGALGETQY
TRBV18	TRBJ1-2	ASSPTGTGERYGYT
TRBV27	TRBJ2-7	ASSSTTQQY
TRBV5-1	TRBJ2-2	ASSLNRATGELF
TRBV7-9	TRBJ1-1	ASSPRDRARANTEAF
TRBV27	TRBJ2-7	ASSLGTRRGYEQY
TRBV10-3	TRBJ2-7	AIRDRSYEQY
TRBV9	TRBJ2-2	ASSVSTVTGELF
TRBV10-3	TRBJ2-2	AISATSGRAGITGELF
TRBV12-5	TRBJ1-5	ASGWDYQPQH
TRBV7-9	TRBJ1-2	ASSGSGYGYT
TRBV6-5	TRBJ1-1	ASSFNSNTEAF
TRBV30	TRBJ2-3	ALGQEGFSTDTQY
TRBV5-4	TRBJ2-7	ASSGGTGDYEQY
TRBV29-1	TRBJ2-5	SVSDNQETQY
TRBV7-9	TRBJ2-3	SSSLGGTGGTQY
TRBV21-1	TRBJ2-7	ASSKAVPGLPVGTLEQY
TRBV11-2	TRBJ2-2	ASSSTSGGGNTGELF
TRBV30	TRBJ1-2	AWSLPGDGYT
TRBV7-9	TRBJ2-5	SSSSMGLAGGGTQY
TRBV9	TRBJ1-2	ASSVDQGADAGYT
TRBV7-2	TRBJ1-5	ASSLGRQTNQPQH
TRBV2	NA	ASRSRGTSYEQY
TRBV4-3	TRBJ1-2	ASSQDRSGYGYT
TRBV7-9	TRBJ2-2	ASSKDRNINTGELF
TRBV29-1	TRBJ1-1	SVIRRLNTEAF